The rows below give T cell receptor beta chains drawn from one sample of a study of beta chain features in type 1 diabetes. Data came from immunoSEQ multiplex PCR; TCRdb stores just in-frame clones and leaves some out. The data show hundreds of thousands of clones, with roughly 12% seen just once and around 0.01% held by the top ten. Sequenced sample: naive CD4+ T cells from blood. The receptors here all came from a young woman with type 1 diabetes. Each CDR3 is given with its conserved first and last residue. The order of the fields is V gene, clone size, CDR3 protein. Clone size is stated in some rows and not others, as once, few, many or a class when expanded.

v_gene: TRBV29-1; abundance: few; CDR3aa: CSATSGSSYEQYF
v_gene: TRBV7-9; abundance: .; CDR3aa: CASSLIQGPNPLEQYF
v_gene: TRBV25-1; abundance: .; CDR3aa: CASSDGGMREQYF
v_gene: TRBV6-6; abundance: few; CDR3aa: CASSPGLYNEQFF
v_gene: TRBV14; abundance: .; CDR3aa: CASSQDARGWKHEQYF
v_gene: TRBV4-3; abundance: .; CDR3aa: CASSQEQRETQYF
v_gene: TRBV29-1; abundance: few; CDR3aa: CSVDRGEQYF
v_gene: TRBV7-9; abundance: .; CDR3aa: CASSLAVGSLQETQYF
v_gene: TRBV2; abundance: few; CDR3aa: CASSERQRDGYTF
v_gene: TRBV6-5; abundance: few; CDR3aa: CASSLSAGANVLTF
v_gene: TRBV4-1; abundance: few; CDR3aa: CASSQDDGGGRFGNQPQHF
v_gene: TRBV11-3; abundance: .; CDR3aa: CASSSSAVAAEKLFF
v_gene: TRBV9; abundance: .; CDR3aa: CASSVDPSGGRGFF
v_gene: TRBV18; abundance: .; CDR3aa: CASSPEVNYGYTF
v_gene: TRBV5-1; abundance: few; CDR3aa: CATRTGEDGYTF
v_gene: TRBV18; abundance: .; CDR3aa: CASSVQSYEQYF
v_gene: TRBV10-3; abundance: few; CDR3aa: CAIESGSYGYTF
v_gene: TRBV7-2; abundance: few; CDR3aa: CASSLYTDTQYF
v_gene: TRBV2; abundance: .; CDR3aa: CASSGRGRSSGANVLTF
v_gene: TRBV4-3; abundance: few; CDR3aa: CASSQSESSYNSPLHF
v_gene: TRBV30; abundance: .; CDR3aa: CAWTGVAGAGGELFF
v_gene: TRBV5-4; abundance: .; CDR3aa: CASSLREGTEAFF
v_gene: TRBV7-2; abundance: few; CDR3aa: CASSPVGAGEKLFF
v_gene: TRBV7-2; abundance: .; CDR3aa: CASSLSSGETQYF
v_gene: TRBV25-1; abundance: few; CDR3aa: CASSLAGGYEQYF
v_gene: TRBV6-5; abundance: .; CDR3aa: CASSYSGLAVEETQYF
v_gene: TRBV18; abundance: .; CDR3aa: CASSQRTEPYEQYF
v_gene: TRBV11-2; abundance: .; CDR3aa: CASSLYRGNTEAFF
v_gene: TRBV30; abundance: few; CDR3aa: CAWSGQGRYEQYF
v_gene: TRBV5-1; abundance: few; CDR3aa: CASSPPQGTQETQYF
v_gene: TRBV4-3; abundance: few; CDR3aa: CASSQYRDRDDGYTF
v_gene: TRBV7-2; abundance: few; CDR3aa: CASSPQNRDGYTF
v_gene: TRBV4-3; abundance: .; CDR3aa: CASSQYGTGDRYEQYF
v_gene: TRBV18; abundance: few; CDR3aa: CASSPLVPGTDALGYTF
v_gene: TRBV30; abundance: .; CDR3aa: CAWRASNYISYNEQFF
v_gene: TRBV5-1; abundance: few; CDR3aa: CASSPGDGNQPQHF
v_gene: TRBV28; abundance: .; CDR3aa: CASSLQGSGQPQHF